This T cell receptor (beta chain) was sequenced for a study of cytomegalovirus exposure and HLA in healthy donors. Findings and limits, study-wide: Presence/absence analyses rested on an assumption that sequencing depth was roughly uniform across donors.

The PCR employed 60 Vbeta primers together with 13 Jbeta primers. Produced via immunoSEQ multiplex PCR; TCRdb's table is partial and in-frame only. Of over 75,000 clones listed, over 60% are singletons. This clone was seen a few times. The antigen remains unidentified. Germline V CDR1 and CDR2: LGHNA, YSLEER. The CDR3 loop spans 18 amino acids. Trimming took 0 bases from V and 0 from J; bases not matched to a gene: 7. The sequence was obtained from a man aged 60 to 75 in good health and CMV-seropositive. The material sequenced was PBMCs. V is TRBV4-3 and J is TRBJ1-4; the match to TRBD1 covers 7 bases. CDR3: CASSQDGGQTTTNEKLFF. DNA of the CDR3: TGCGCCAGCAGCCAAGATGGGGGACAGACTACAACTAATGAAAAACTGTTTTTT.